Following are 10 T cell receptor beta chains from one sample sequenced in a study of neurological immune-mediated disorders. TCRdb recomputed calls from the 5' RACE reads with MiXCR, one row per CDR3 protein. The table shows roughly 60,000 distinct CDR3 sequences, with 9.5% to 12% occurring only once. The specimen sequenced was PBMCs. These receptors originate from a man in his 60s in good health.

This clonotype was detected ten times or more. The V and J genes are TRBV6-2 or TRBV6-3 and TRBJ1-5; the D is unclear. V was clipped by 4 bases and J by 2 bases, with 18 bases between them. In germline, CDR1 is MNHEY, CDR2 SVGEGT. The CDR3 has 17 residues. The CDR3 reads CASSSAVVETGNQPQHF. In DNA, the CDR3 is TGTGCCAGCAGTTCGGCTGTGGTCGAGACCGGCAATCAGCCCCAGCATTTT.

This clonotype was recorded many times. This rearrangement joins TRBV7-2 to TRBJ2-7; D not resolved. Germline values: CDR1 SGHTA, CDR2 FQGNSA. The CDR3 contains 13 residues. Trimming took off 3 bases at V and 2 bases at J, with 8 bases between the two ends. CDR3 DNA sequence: TGTGCCAGCAGCTTTGACTTTCCCTACGAGCAGTACTTC. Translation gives CASSFDFPYEQYF.

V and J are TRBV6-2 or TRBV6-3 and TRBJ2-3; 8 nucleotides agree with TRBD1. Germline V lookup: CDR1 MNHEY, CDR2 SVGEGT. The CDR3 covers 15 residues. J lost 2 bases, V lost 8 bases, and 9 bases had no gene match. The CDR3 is CASATGQANTDTQYF. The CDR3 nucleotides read TGTGCCAGCGCGACGGGACAGGCAAACACAGATACGCAGTATTTT.

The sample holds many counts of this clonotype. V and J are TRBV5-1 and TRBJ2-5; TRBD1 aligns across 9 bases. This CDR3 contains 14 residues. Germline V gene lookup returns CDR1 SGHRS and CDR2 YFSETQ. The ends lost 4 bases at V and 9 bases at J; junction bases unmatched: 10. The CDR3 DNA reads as TGCGCCAGCAGCAGCCGGACAGGGGATTCGGCCCAGTACTTC. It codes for CASSSRTGDSAQYF.

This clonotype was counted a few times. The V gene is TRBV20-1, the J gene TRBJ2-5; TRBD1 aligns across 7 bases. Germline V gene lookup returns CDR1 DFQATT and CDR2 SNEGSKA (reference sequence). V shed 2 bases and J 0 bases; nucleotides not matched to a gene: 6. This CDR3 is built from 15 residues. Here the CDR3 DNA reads TGCAGTGCTAGAACTGGACAGGCCTACCAAGAGACCCAGTACTTC. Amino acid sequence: CSARTGQAYQETQYF.

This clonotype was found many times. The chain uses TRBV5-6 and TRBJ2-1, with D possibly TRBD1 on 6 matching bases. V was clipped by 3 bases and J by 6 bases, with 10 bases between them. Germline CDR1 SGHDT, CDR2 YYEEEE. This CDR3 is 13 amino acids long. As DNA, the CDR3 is TGTGCCAGCAGCTACGGACAGTCCAATGAGCAGTTCTTC. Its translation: CASSYGQSNEQFF. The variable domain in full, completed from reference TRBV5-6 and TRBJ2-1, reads DAGVTQSPTHLIKTRGQQVTLRCSPKSGHDTVSWYQQALGQGPQFIFQYYEEEERQRGNFPDRFSGHQFPNYSSELNVNALLLGDSALYLCASSYGQSNEQFFGPGTRLTVL.

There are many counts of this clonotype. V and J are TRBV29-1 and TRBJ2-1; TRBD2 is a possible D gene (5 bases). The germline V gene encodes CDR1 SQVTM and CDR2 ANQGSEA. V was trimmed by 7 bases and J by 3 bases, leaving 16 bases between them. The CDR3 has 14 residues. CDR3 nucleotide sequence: TGCAGCGGGCAGAGGGAGAGCGACTACAATGAGCAGTTCTTC. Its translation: CSGQRESDYNEQFF.

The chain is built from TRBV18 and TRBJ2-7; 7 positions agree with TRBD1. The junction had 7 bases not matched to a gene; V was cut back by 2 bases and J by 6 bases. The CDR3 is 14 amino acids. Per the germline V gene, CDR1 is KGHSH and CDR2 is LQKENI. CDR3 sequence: CASSPVRQGGEQYF. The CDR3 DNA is TGTGCCAGCTCACCAGTAAGACAGGGTGGCGAGCAGTACTTC. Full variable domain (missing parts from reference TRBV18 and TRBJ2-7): NAGVMQNPRHLVRRRGQEARLRCSPMKGHSHVYWYRQLPEEGLKFMVYLQKENIIDESGMPKERFSAEFPKEGPSILRIQQVVRGDSAAYFCASSPVRQGGEQYFGPGTRLTVT.

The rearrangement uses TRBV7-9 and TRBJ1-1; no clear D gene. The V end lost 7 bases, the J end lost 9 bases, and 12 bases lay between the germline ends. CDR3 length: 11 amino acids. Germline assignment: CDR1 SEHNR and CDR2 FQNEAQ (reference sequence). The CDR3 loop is CASTLWEKAFF. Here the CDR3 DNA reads TGTGCCAGCACCCTTTGGGAAAAAGCTTTCTTT.

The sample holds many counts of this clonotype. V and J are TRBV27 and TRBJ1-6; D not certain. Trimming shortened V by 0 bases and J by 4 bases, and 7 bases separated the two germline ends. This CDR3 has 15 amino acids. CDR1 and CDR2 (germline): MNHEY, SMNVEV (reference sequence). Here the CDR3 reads CASSLSPGYNSPLHF. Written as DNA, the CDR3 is TGTGCCAGCAGTTTATCCCCGGGTTATAATTCACCCCTCCACTTT.